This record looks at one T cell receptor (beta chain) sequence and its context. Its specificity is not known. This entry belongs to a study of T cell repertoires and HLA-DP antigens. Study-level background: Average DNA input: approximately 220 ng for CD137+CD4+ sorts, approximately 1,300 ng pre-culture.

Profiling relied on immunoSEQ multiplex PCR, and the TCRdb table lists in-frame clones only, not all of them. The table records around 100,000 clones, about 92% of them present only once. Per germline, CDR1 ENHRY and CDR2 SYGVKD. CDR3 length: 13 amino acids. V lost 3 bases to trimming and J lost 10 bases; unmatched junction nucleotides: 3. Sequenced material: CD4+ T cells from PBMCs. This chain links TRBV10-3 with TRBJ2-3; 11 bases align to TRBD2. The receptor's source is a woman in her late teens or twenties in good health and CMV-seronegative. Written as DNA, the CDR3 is TGTGCCATCAGTGACTCGACTAGCGGGGCGCAGTATTTT. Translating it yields CAISDSTSGAQYF.